This TCR beta chain was captured by sequencing in a study of shared clonotypes between healthy human individuals (dated by TCRdb to the early 2020s). At the level of the whole study: Three men and two women, aged 18 to 49 years, made up the cohort. Per donor, three plates each were used for CD4 naive and CD4 memory, two for CD8 naive, and one for CD8 memory. To estimate repertoire size and how much clonotype sharing occurs between individuals, the study deeply sequenced the blood TCR repertoires of a handful of healthy adults. Libraries were prepared and TCR repertoires were sequenced by different laboratories using diverse techniques, in order to increase sequencing depth and limit assay-specific biases. Per donor, leukapheresis produced somewhere between about 0.8 and 9 billion PBMCs.

Overall results and qualifications from the work: Pairwise subsampling indicated that sequencing depth was expected to affect the degree of clonotype sharing among donors. Incomplete sequencing was indicated by rarefaction of sorted-subset datasets, despite the large sequencing depth. Sharing across several donors was observed for approximately 5% of naive CD4, 3.5% of naive CD8, 2% to 2.5% of memory CD4, and around 0.4% of memory CD8 clonotypes. Larger estimated clonotype richness was generally found for naive subsets than for memory subsets. The small number of donors limited the genetic and exposure-history diversity represented. Higher generation probabilities were observed for clonotypes shared by all four sorted-subset donors than for non-shared clonotypes. Sampling was restricted to blood, and TCR repertoires in tissues likely differ from the TCR repertoires found in blood.

The donors were healthy, HIV-negative adults with no recently reported acute infections or vaccinations. Every donor was a Caucasian adult living in Nashville, Tennessee, USA. CD4+ T cells were enriched by magnetic negative selection, after which naive cells were positively selected on CD45RA and the negative fraction was taken as the memory subset. Blood was collected by leukapheresis, and PBMCs were isolated by Ficoll-Histopaque density gradient centrifugation and then cryopreserved in liquid nitrogen vapor phase. Analytical flow cytometry was used to check the purity and quantity of every magnetically sorted T cell population. Genomic DNA was isolated from every sorted fraction and measured by UV absorbance on a Nanodrop 2000c. Using the deep immunoSEQ assay, multiplex PCR amplified TCR CDR3 regions from genomic DNA. For each cell subset, the extracted genomic DNA was distributed evenly across all wells of several immunoSEQ 96-well plates, and each plate served as one replicate. For sorted subsets, each replicate PCR was loaded with approximately 190 ng genomic DNA, equivalent to about 33,000 T cell genomes. Purified libraries were quantified with a Qubit 3.0 fluorometer, sized on a Bioanalyzer 2100, and re-quantified with the KAPA Library Quantification kit. Every immunoSEQ 96-well plate was sequenced on a separate single-read 150-cycle Illumina NextSeq 550 flow cell. As for the original processing: Because the immunoSEQ output included only junctional sequences and no quality scores, the filtering could not be the same as the filtering used for full-length reads. To assign V/J genes and CDR3, sequences were annotated using PyIR, a Python wrapper for IgBLAST v1.9, with IMGT germline references. Reads were filtered out if the reads had weak V/J assignments (E-value above 1e-6), no CDR3, stop codons, out-of-frame junctions, or ambiguous translated residues. V3J clonotypes were defined by identical inferred V gene, J gene, and CDR3 amino acid sequence. Percentage overlap between repertoires was calculated by dividing the number of shared unique clonotypes by the size of the smaller repertoire. RTK rarefaction, the Chao1 estimator, and Recon v2.1 estimates of unobserved clonotypes were used to assess repertoire richness. For all TCRbeta clonotypes obtained by the gDNA method from a handful of donors, generation probabilities were computed with OLGA. This is the immuneACCESS table as TCRdb keeps it, with only in-frame sequences that have V and J called. A part of the clones is gone; compared with another copy, unresolved V genes explain less than half, and the rest is unexplained. The D gene and trimming were derived from the DNA, and the V and J assignments and clone size from that table. The sample includes approximately 250,000 clones, with 60% to 70% observed a single time. The top ten clonotypes cover around 10% of the sample.

Trimmed from V: 4 bases; trimmed from J: 9 bases; junction bases lacking a gene match: 3. From a lookup of the germline V gene (reference sequence), CDR1 and CDR2 are LNHDA and SQIVND. The CDR3 starts with the cysteine, ends with the phenylalanine, and has 12 residues. The only DNA kept is the CDR3, 36 bases in frame from the first base. As for this clone: Its target antigen remains unknown. There are no base qualities to consult, and no much larger clone falls within one base.

The TCR sequence derives from a young man in good health. What was sequenced was memory CD4+ T cells sorted from blood. In light of the paper, this sample's cell subset or site label describes: CD45RA-negative fraction. The sequence joins TRBV19 to TRBJ2-1; the central 7 bases match TRBD2. The DNA reads as follows: TGTGCCAGTAGTACCAGCGGGATTGAGCAGTTCTTC. Its protein is CASSTSGIEQFF.